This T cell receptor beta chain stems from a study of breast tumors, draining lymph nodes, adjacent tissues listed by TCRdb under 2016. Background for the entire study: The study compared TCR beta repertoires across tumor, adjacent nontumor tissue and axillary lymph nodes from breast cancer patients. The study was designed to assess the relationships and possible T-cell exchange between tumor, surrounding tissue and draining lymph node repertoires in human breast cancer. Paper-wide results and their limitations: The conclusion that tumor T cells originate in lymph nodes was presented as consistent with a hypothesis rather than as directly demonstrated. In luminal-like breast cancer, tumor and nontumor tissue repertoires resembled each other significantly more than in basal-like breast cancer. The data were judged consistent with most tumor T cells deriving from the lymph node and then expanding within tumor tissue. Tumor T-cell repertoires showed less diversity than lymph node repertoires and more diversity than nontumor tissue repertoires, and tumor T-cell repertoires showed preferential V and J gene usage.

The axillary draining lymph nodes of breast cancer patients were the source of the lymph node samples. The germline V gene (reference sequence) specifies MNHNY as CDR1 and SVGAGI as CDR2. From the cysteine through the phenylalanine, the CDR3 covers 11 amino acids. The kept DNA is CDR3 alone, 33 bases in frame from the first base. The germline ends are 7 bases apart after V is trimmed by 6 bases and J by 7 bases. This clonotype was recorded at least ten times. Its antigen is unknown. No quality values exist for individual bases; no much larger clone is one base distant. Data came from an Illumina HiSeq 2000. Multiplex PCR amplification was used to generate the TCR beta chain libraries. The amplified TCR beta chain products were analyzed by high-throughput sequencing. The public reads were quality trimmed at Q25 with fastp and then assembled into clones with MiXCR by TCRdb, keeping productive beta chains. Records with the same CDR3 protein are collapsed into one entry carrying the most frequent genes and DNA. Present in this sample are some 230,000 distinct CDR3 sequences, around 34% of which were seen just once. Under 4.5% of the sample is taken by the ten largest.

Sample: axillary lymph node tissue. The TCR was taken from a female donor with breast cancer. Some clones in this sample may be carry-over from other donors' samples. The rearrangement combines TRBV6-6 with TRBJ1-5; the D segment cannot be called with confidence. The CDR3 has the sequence CASRREQPQHF. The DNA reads TGTGCCAGCAGACGAGAGCAGCCCCAGCATTTT.